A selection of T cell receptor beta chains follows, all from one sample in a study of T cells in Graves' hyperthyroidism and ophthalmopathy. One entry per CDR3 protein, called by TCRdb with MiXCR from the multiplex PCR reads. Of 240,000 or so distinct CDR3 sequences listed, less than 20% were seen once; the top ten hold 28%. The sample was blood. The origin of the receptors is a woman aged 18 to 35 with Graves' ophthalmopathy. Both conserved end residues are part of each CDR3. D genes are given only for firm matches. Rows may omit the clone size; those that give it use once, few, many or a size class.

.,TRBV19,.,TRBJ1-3,TGTGCCAGTAGTATCCCCGGGACCCGCTCTGGAAGCACCATATATTTT,CASSIPGTRSGSTIYF
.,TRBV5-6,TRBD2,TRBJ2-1,TGTGCCAGCAGCTTTAGGGTTAGCGGGGGTTCCAATGAGCAGTTCTTC,CASSFRVSGGSNEQFF
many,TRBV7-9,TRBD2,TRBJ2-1,TGTGCCAGCAGTCCTATCCCGGGACTAGCGGGAGTTTATGAGCAGTTCTTC,CASSPIPGLAGVYEQFF
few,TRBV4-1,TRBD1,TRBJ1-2,TGCGCCAGCAGCCCCGGGACAGAGACCCCCTATGGCTACACCTTC,CASSPGTETPYGYTF
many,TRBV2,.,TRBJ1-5,TGTGCCAGCAACCCGACGGGGGGAGATCAGCCCCAGCATTTT,CASNPTGGDQPQHF
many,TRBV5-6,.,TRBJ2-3,TGTGCCAGCAGCTTCTACCTTAGCACAGATACGCAGTATTTT,CASSFYLSTDTQYF
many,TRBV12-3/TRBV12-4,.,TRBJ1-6,TGTGCCAGCAGTTTAGGCAGGGTCAATTCACCCCTCCACTTT,CASSLGRVNSPLHF
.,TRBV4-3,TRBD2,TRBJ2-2,TGCGCCAGCAGCCAAGATTTCCTAGCGGGTGGCACCGGGGAGCTGTTTTTT,CASSQDFLAGGTGELFF
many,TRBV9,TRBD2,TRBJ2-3,TGTGCCAGCAGCACGAGCGGGGCAACAGATACGCAGTATTTT,CASSTSGATDTQYF
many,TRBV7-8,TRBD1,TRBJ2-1,TGTGCCAGCAGCCCAGCCCGGACAGGGACCTACAATGAGCAGTTCTTC,CASSPARTGTYNEQFF
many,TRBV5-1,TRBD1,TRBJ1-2,TGCGCCAGCAGCCCTACGATGGACAGGGTTAACTATGGCTACACCTTC,CASSPTMDRVNYGYTF
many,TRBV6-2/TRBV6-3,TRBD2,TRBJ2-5,TGTGCCAGCAGTTACCTCGCTAGCGGTACACCTTATGGTGTGACCCAGTACTTC,CASSYLASGTPYGVTQYF
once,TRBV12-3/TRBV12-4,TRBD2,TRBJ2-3,TGTGCCAGCACTCAACCTCGGGGACTAGCGGGGGGTAGCACAGATACGCAGTATTTT,CASTQPRGLAGGSTDTQYF
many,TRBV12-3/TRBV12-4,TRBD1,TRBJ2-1,TGTGCCAGCAGACCTACGACAGGGGGCTCCTACAATGAGCAGTTCTTC,CASRPTTGGSYNEQFF
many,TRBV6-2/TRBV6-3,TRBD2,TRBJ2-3,TGTGCCAGCAGTTACATTGCAGCGGGAGTCCCCCCAGATACGCAGTATTTT,CASSYIAAGVPPDTQYF
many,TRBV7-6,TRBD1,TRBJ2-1,TGTGCCAGCAGCCTGGGACAGGGGGCCTACAATGAGCAGTTCTTC,CASSLGQGAYNEQFF
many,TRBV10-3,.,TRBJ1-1,TGTGCCATCAGTGAGTCGGGACATACGAACACTGAAGCTTTCTTT,CAISESGHTNTEAFF
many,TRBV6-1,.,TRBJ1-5,TGTGCCAGCAGTGAAAGTGAGCCCGGAATAGCGGGGCCCCAGCATTTT,CASSESEPGIAGPQHF
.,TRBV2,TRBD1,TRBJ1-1,TGTGCCAGCAGCCTACAGGGGGCGCGGAACACTGAAGCTTTCTTT,CASSLQGARNTEAFF
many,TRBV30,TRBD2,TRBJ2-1,TGTGCCTGGAGTGTACGCTGGCGGGGGGGGGTAAACAATGAGCAGTTCTTC,CAWSVRWRGGVNNEQFF
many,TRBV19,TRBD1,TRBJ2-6,TGTGCCAGTGGACCGGGACAGGGATACTCTGGGGCCAACGTCCTGACTTTC,CASGPGQGYSGANVLTF
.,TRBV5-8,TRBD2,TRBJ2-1,TGTGCCAGCAGCTTGAACAGCGGGGGGTCCTACAATAAGCAGTTCTTC,CASSLNSGGSYNKQFF
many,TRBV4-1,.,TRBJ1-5,TGCGCCAGCAGCCAAGACATTGGGACCAATCAGCCCCAGCATTTT,CASSQDIGTNQPQHF
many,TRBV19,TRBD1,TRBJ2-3,TGTGCCAGTAGTATAACAGGGGTGGTGACAGATACGCAGTATTTT,CASSITGVVTDTQYF
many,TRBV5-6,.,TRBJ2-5,TGTGCCAGCAGCCCCGACAACCCAGCCGTGGAGACCCAGTACTTC,CASSPDNPAVETQYF
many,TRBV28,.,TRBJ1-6,TGTGCCAGCAGTTTAGCTGCCCATAGCTCCTATAATTCACCCCTCCACTTT,CASSLAAHSSYNSPLHF
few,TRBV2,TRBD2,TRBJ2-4,TGTGCCAGCAGCAGGACTAGCGGGGCTAAAAACATTCAGTACTTC,CASSRTSGAKNIQYF
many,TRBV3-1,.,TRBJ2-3,TGTGCCAGCAGCCAAATTGCAGATACGCAGTATTTT,CASSQIADTQYF
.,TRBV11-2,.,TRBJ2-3,TGTGCCAGCAGCTTAGGGACTACTTCAGATACGCAGTATTTT,CASSLGTTSDTQYF
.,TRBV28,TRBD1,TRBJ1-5,TGTGCCAGCAGTTTATCCCCCGGGACAGGGGGAAGTCGGCAGCCCCAGCATTTT,CASSLSPGTGGSRQPQHF
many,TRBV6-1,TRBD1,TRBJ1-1,TGTGCCAGCAGTCCGACAGGGGTGGAAATCGGCGCTGAAGCTTTCTTT,CASSPTGVEIGAEAFF
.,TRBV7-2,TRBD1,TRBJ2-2,TGTGCCAGCAGCTTAGGGACAGGGGGCCCCGGGGAGCTGTTTTTT,CASSLGTGGPGELFF
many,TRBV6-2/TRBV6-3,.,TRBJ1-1,TGTGCCAGCAGACCGAGGGACTCCCCAGCCCTTACCAACACTGAAGCTTTCTTT,CASRPRDSPALTNTEAFF